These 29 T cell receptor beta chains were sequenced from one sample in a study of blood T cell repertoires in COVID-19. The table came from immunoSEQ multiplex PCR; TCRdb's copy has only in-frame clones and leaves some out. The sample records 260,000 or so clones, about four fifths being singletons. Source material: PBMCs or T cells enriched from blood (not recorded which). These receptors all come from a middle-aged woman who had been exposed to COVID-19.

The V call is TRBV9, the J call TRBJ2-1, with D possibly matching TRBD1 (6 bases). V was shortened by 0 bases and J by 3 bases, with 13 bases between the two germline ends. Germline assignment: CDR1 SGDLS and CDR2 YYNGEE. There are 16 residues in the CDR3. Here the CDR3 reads CASSVGPARGYNEQFF. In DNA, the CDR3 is TGTGCCAGCAGCGTAGGACCCGCCAGGGGCTACAATGAGCAGTTCTTC.

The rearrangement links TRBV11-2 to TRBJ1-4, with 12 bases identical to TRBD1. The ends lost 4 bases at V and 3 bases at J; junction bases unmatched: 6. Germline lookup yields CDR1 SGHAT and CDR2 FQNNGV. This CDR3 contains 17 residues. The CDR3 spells CASSSGTGGMANEKLFF. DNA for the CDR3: TGTGCCAGCAGCTCAGGGACAGGGGGCATGGCTAATGAAAAACTGTTTTTT.

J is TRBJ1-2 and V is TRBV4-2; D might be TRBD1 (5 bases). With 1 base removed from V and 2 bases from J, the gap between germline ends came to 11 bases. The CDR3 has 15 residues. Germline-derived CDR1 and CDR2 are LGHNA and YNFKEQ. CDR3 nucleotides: TGTGCCAGCAGCCAAGGGAGACAGACAAACTATGGCTACACCTTC. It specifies CASSQGRQTNYGYTF.

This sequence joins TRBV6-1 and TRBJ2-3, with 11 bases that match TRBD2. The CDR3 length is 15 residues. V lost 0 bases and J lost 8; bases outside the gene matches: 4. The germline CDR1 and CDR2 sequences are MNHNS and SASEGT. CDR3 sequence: CASSEAGTSGGTQYF. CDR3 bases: TGTGCCAGCAGTGAAGCTGGGACTAGCGGAGGTACGCAGTATTTT.

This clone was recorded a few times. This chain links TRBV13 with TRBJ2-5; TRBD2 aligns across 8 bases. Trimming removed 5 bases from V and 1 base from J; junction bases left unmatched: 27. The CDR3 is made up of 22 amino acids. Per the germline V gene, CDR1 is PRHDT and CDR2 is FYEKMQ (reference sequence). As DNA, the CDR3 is TGTGCCAGCAGCCTCCACCGGGACCCCCGGATTAAGCTAGCGGGCCCCCAAGAGACCCAGTACTTC. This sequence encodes CASSLHRDPRIKLAGPQETQYF.

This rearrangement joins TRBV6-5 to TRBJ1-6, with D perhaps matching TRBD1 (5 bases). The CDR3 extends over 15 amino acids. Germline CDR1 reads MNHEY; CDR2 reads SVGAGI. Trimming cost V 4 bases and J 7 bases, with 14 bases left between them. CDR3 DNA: TGTGCCAGCAGTTTTCGGGGGTCTCAAAATTCACCCCTCCACTTT. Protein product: CASSFRGSQNSPLHF.

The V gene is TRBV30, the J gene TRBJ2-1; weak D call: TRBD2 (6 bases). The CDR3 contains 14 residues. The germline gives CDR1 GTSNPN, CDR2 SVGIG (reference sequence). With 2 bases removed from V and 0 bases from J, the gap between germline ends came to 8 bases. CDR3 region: CAWSTGVSYNEQFF. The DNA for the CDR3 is TGTGCCTGGAGTACGGGGGTCTCCTACAATGAGCAGTTCTTC.

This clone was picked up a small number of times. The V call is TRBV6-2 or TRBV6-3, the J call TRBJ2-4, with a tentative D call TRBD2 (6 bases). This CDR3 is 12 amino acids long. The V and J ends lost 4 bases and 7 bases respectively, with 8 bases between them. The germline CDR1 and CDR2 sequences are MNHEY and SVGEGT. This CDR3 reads CASSSGRNIQYF. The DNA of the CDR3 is TGTGCCAGCAGTTCAGGGAGGAACATTCAGTACTTC.

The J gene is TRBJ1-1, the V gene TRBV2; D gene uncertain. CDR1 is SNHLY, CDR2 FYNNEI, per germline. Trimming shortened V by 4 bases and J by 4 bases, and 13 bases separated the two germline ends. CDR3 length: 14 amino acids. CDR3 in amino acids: CASSAPRYGTEAFF. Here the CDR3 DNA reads TGTGCCAGCAGTGCCCCCAGGTATGGCACTGAAGCTTTCTTT.

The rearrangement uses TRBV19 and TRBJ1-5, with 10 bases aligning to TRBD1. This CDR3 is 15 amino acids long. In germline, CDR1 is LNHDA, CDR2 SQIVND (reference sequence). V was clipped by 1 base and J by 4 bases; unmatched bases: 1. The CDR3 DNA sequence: TGTGCCAGTAGTATAGGGGACAGGGGTAATCAGCCCCAGCATTTT. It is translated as CASSIGDRGNQPQHF.

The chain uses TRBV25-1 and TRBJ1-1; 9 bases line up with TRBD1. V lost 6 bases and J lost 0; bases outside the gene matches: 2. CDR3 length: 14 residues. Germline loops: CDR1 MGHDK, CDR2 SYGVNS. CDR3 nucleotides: TGTGCCAGCAGAGGGACAGGGATGAACACTGAAGCTTTCTTT. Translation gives CASRGTGMNTEAFF.

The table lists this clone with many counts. Here the CDR3 reads CASSSQGWYGNTIYF. Written as DNA, the CDR3 is TGTGCCAGCAGCTCACAGGGGTGGTATGGAAACACCATATATTTT. The chain uses TRBV5-4 and TRBJ1-3; 7 bases line up with TRBD1. Unmatched junction bases numbered 6, after V lost 3 bases and J lost 3 bases. The CDR3 is 15 residues long. The V gene's germline CDR1 is SGHNT and CDR2 YYREEE (reference sequence).

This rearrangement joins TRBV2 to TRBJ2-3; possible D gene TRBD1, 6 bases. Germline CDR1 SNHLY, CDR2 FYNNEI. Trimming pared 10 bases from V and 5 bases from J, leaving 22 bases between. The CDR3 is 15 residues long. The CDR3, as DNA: TGTGCCAACAAGAGAGGGCTATCAGGGGAAGATACGCAGTATTTT. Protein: CANKRGLSGEDTQYF.

The CDR3 protein is CASSLAPQGWYEQYF. In DNA, the CDR3 is TGTGCCAGCAGCTTAGCCCCCCAGGGCTGGTACGAGCAGTACTTC. The chain carries TRBV9 and TRBJ2-7; tentatively, D is TRBD1 (5 bases). CDR1 SGDLS and CDR2 YYNGEE come from the germline V gene. This CDR3 comprises 15 residues. Trimming removed 4 bases at V and 4 bases at J, with 18 bases between.

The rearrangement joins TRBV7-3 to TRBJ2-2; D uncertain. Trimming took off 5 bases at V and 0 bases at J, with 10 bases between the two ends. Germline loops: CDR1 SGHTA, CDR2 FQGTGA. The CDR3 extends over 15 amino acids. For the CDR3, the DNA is TGTGCCAGCAGCCCCTCCGGGTCGAACACCGGGGAGCTGTTTTTT. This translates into CASSPSGSNTGELFF.

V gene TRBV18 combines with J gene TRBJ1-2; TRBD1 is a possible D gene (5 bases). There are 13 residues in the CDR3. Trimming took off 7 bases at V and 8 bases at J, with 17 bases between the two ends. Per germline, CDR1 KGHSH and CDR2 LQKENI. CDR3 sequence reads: CASLSDSLGGYTF. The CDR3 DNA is TGTGCCAGCTTAAGCGACAGCTTAGGCGGCTACACCTTC.

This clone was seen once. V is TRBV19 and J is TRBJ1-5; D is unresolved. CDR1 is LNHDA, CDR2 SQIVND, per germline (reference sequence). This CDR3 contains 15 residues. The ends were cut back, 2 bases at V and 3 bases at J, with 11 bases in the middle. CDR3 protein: CASSIKRQINQPQHF. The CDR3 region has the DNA TGTGCCAGTAGTATAAAGAGGCAAATCAATCAGCCCCAGCATTTT.

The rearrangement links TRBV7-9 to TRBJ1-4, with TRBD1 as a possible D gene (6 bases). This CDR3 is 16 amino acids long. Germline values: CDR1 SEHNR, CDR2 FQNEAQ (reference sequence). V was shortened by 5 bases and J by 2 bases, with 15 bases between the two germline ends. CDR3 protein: CASSALRGTTNEKLFF. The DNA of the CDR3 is TGTGCCAGCAGCGCGCTCAGGGGAACGACTAATGAAAAACTGTTTTTT.

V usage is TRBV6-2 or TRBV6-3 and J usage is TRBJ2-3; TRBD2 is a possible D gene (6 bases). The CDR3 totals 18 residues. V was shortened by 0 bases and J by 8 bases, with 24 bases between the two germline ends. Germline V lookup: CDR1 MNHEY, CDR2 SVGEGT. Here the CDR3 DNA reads TGTGCCAGCAGTTACTCCTTCCGGGACTCAACACACACTTTTACGCAGTATTTT. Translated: CASSYSFRDSTHTFTQYF.

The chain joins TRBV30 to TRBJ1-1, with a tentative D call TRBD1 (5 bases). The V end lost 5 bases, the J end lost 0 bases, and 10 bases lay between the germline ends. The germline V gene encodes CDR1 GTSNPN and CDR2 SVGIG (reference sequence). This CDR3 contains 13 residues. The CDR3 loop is CAWATQVNTEAFF. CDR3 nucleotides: TGTGCCTGGGCGACACAGGTGAACACTGAAGCTTTCTTT.

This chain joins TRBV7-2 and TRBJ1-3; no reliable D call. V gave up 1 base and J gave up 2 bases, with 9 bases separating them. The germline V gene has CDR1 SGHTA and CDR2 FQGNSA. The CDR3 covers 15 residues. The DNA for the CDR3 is TGTGCCAGCAGCTTAGTCCGCGGTGCTGGAAACACCATATATTTT. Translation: CASSLVRGAGNTIYF.

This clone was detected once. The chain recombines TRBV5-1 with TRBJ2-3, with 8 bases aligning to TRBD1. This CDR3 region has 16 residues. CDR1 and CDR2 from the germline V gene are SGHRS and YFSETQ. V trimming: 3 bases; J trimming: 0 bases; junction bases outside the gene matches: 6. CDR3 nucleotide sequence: TGCGCCAGCAGCTCCGGGACAGGCCTAAGCACAGATACGCAGTATTTT. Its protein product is CASSSGTGLSTDTQYF.

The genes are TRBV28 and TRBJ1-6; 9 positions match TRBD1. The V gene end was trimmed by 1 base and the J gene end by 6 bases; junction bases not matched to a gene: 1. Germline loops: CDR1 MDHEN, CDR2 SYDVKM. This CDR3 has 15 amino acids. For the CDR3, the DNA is TGTGCCAGCAGTTTATTGGGACAGGGTAATTCACCCCTCCACTTT. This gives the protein CASSLLGQGNSPLHF.

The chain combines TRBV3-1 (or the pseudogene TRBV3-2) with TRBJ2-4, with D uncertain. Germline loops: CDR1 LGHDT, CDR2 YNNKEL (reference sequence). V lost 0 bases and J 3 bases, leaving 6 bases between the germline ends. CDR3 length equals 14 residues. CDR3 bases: TGTGCCAGCAGCCAAGATAACAACAAAAACATTCAGTACTTC. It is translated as CASSQDNNKNIQYF.

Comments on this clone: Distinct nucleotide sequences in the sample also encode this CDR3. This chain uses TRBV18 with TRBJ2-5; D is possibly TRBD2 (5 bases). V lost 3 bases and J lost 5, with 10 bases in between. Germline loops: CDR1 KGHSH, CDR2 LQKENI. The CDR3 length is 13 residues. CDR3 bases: TGTGCCAGCTCACCCGGCGGCGGGGAGACCCAGTACTTC. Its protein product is CASSPGGGETQYF.

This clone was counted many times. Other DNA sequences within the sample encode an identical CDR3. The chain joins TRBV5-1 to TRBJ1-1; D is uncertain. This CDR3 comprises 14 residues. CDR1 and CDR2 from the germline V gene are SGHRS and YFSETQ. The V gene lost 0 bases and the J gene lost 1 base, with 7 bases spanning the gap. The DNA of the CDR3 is TGCGCCAGCAGCTTGGGAGGAGCGAACACTGAAGCTTTCTTT. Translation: CASSLGGANTEAFF.

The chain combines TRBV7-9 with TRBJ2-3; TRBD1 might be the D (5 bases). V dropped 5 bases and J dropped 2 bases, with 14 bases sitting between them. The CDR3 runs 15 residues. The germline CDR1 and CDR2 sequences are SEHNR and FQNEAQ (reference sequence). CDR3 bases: TGTGCCAGCAGCCCAAGCATAGGGGACACAGATACGCAGTATTTT. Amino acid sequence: CASSPSIGDTDTQYF.

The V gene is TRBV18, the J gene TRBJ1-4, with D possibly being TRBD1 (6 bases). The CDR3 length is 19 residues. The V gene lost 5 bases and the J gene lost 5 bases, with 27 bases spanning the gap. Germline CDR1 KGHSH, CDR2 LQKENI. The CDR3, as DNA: TGTGCCAGCTCATCGTGGGCCCAACAGGGTCGTCCTATCAATGAAAAACTGTTTTTT. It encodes CASSSWAQQGRPINEKLFF.

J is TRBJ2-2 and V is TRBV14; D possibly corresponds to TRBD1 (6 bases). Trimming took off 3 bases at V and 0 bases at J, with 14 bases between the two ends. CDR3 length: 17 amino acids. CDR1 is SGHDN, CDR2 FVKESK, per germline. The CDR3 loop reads CASSHAGQWTNTGELFF. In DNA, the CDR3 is TGTGCCAGCAGCCACGCCGGACAGTGGACGAACACCGGGGAGCTGTTTTTT.